Following are 18 T cell receptor beta chains from one sample sequenced in a study of T cells in Graves' hyperthyroidism and ophthalmopathy. Using RNA transcripts as the source, TCR beta CDR3 regions were amplified. A first-round RT-PCR of the TCR CDR3 used the HTBI primer set. TCRdb re-analysed the multiplex PCR reads in MiXCR, keeping a single row per CDR3 protein. The sample shows hundreds of thousands of distinct CDR3 sequences, approximately 14% of them seen only once. Specimen: blood. The receptors stem from a woman aged 45 to 65 with Graves' ophthalmopathy.

The sample holds a few counts of this clonotype. The chain carries TRBV6-2 or TRBV6-3 and TRBJ2-5; 7 bases align to TRBD2. Germline trimming cut 2 bases from V and 14 bases from J; bases unmatched to any gene: 8. Germline-derived CDR1 and CDR2 are MNHEY and SVGEGT. This CDR3 spans 12 amino acids. In nucleotides, the CDR3 is TGTGCCAGCAGTTACGCGGGAGAAGTCTCATACTTC. This encodes CASSYAGEVSYF.

CDR3 protein: CSAKRQGAIAGAPGEQFF. As DNA, the CDR3 is TGCAGTGCTAAAAGACAGGGGGCGATAGCGGGAGCCCCTGGTGAGCAGTTCTTC. This sequence joins TRBV20-1 and TRBJ2-1, with TRBD1 as a possible D gene (10 bases). Trimming shortened V by 4 bases and J by 9 bases, and 31 bases separated the two germline ends. The germline CDR1 and CDR2 sequences are DFQATT and SNEGSKA (reference sequence). The CDR3 covers 18 residues.

This clonotype was seen many times. The rearrangement uses TRBV12-3 or TRBV12-4 and TRBJ1-1; possible D gene TRBD1, 6 bases. This CDR3 region has 15 residues. Trimming stripped 6 bases from V and 1 base from J, with 15 bases between. The CDR3 spells CASSRKQGPNTEAFF. The CDR3, as DNA: TGTGCCAGCAGCCGAAAACAGGGACCGAACACTGAAGCTTTCTTT.

This clonotype was found a few times. This rearrangement joins TRBV29-1 to TRBJ2-3; no firm D call. CDR1 and CDR2 from the germline V gene are SQVTM and ANQGSEA. V dropped 6 bases and J dropped 3 bases, with 10 bases sitting between them. The CDR3 totals 12 residues. CDR3 sequence (DNA): TGCAGCGTCGACCCTGGGACAGATACGCAGTATTTT. This translates into CSVDPGTDTQYF.

This clonotype was recorded at least ten times. The chain is built from TRBV10-3 and TRBJ1-2; 7 nucleotides line up with TRBD1. This CDR3 contains 15 residues. The J segment lost 8 bases and the V segment lost 6 bases, leaving 15 bases of the junction unmatched. Germline loops: CDR1 ENHRY, CDR2 SYGVKD. CDR3: CAIRNTTGDVEGYTF. The CDR3, as DNA: TGTGCCATCAGAAACACAACAGGGGACGTGGAGGGCTACACCTTC.

With respect to this clonotype: Since no conserved phenylalanine or tryptophan closes the CDR3, a read error is the likely cause. The chain recombines TRBV4-3 with TRBJ2-1, with D unresolved. Germline V gives CDR1 LGHNA, CDR2 YSLEER. Deletions cut 5 bases from V and 7 bases from J, with 6 bases between. The CDR3 extends over 11 amino acids. The CDR3, as DNA: TGCGCCAGCAGCTGGAAGAATGAGCAGTTCTCC. Protein: CASSWKNEQFS.

The chain has TRBV7-6 and TRBJ1-4; D unclear. V gave up 3 bases and J gave up 3 bases, with 8 bases separating them. Looked up from germline, CDR1 is SGHVS and CDR2 is FNYEAQ. CDR3 length equals 14 residues. The CDR3 DNA reads TGTGCCAGCAGCTTTCGACCCTCTAATGAAAAACTGTTTTTT. This gives the protein CASSFRPSNEKLFF.

This clonotype was seen at least ten times. The rearrangement links TRBV11-2 to TRBJ2-5; possible D gene TRBD1, 5 bases. Between the trimmed V and J ends, which lost 3 bases and 5 bases, there was a span of 13 bases. Germline V gene lookup returns CDR1 SGHAT and CDR2 FQNNGV. The CDR3 is made up of 14 amino acids. This chain's CDR3 is CASSFGHRRETQYF. DNA of the CDR3: TGTGCCAGCAGCTTCGGACACCGGCGGGAGACCCAGTACTTC. Variable domain in full (rest from reference TRBV11-2 and TRBJ2-5): EAGVAQSPRYKIIEKRQSVAFWCNPISGHATLYWYQQILGQGPKLLIQFQNNGVVDDSQLPKDRFSAERLKGVDSTLKIQPAKLEDSAVYLCASSFGHRRETQYFGPGTRLLVL.

This clonotype was recorded at least ten times. The J gene is TRBJ2-3, the V gene TRBV5-5; D uncertain. V was pared by 1 base and J by 2 bases, with 8 bases between. The CDR3 has 14 residues. Per germline, CDR1 SGHKS and CDR2 YYEKEE (reference sequence). Here the CDR3 reads CASSLRLNTDTQYF. The CDR3 DNA sequence: TGTGCCAGCAGCTTGCGTCTCAACACAGATACGCAGTATTTT.

This clonotype was picked up many times. The chain combines TRBV7-6 with TRBJ2-5; no reliable D call. V was trimmed by 1 base and J by 5 bases, leaving 11 bases between them. CDR3 length: 14 residues. Germline V lookup: CDR1 SGHVS, CDR2 FNYEAQ. The CDR3 nucleotides read TGTGCCAGCAGCTTAGGGCAGGAACACGAGACCCAGTACTTC. Encoded protein: CASSLGQEHETQYF. The full variable domain, completed using reference TRBV7-6 and TRBJ2-5, is GAGVSQSPRYKVTKRGQDVALRCDPISGHVSLYWYRQALGQGPEFLTYFNYEAQQDKSGLPNDRFSAERPEGSISTLTIQRTEQRDSAMYRCASSLGQEHETQYFGPGTRLLVL.

Many counts were recorded for this clonotype. This sequence joins TRBV2 and TRBJ2-5; D perhaps matches TRBD1 (6 bases). The CDR3 has 14 residues. Trimming removed 1 base from V and 5 bases from J, with 11 bases in between. CDR1 and CDR2 (germline): SNHLY, FYNNEI. In DNA, the CDR3 is TGTGCCAGCAGTGAAGGGGGGCCACGGGAGACCCAGTACTTC. This encodes CASSEGGPRETQYF.

The rearrangement links TRBV7-2 to TRBJ2-2; TRBD2 matches at 7 bases. With V trimmed by 6 bases and J by 3 bases, 4 bases remained unmatched. CDR3 size: 14 residues. The V gene's germline CDR1 is SGHTA and CDR2 FQGNSA. The CDR3 DNA is TGTGCCAGCAGGCGGACTAGAGACACCGGGGAGCTGTTTTTT. It specifies CASRRTRDTGELFF. The full variable domain, rest sourced from reference TRBV7-2 and TRBJ2-2, is GAGVSQSPSNKVTEKGKDVELRCDPISGHTALYWYRQSLGQGLEFLIYFQGNSAPDKSGLPSDRFSAERTGGSVSTLTIQRTQQEDSAVYLCASRRTRDTGELFFGEGSRLTVL.

This clonotype appeared many times. V usage is TRBV20-1 and J usage is TRBJ1-4; 7 bases align to TRBD1. This CDR3 is 15 amino acids long. The J segment lost 5 bases and the V segment lost 3 bases, leaving 9 bases of the junction unmatched. In germline, CDR1 is DFQATT, CDR2 SNEGSKA (reference sequence). The CDR3 region is CSARPPGQQNEKLFF. CDR3 DNA: TGCAGTGCTAGGCCTCCGGGACAGCAAAATGAAAAACTGTTTTTT.

This clonotype has at least ten counts. The chain employs TRBV27 and TRBJ2-5; 7 nucleotides align to TRBD1. J gave up 1 base and V 5 bases, and 13 bases lay outside the gene matches. Germline V gives CDR1 MNHEY, CDR2 SMNVEV (reference sequence). There are 17 residues in the CDR3. This CDR3 reads CASSQKDTGQFQETQYF. The CDR3 DNA reads TGTGCCAGCAGTCAAAAAGACACGGGACAGTTCCAAGAGACCCAGTACTTC.

This clonotype was seen only a few times. This rearrangement joins TRBV9 to TRBJ2-3, with 12 bases aligning to TRBD2. The CDR3 is 16 residues long. The V gene end was trimmed by 0 bases and the J gene end by 5 bases; junction bases not matched to a gene: 4. CDR1 is SGDLS and CDR2 is YYNGEE in the germline V gene. DNA for the CDR3: TGTGCCAGCAGCGTAGGGACTAGCGGGATGGTAGATACGCAGTATTTT. Protein product: CASSVGTSGMVDTQYF.

This clonotype occurred many times. This chain links TRBV29-1 with TRBJ2-1; the D gene is possibly TRBD2 (6 bases). Germline V CDR1 and CDR2: SQVTM, ANQGSEA. The CDR3 sequence is 13 residues long. Trimming left V 4 bases short and J 2 bases short, with 9 bases between. The CDR3 here is CSVGGETYNEQFF. Here the CDR3 DNA reads TGCAGCGTTGGGGGGGAGACCTACAATGAGCAGTTCTTC.

This clonotype was detected many times. This chain connects TRBV19 to TRBJ1-5; D is uncertain. This CDR3 spans 17 amino acids. Germline V gives CDR1 LNHDA, CDR2 SQIVND (reference sequence). Trimming removed 2 bases at V and 2 bases at J, with 16 bases between. This CDR3 reads CASSIRSGGLGNQPQHF. The CDR3 DNA reads TGTGCCAGTAGTATAAGATCTGGCGGACTGGGCAATCAGCCCCAGCATTTT.

This clonotype was seen many times. The CDR3 nucleotides read TGCGCCAGCAGCCGAAGTGAGGACTCCTACAATGAGCAGTTCTTC. As protein: CASSRSEDSYNEQFF. J is TRBJ2-1 and V is TRBV4-1; unclear D gene. This CDR3 has 15 amino acids. V was clipped by 4 bases and J by 0 bases, with 10 bases between them. The V gene's germline CDR1 is MGHRA and CDR2 YSYEKL.